Reported below is one TCR beta chain. This entry comes from a study of blood T cell repertoires in COVID-19. This CDR3 has 15 residues. Trimming removed 2 bases from V and 3 bases from J, with 14 bases in between. Germline-derived CDR1 and CDR2 are SGHTA and FQGNSA. Clones were sequenced by immunoSEQ multiplex PCR, and TCRdb holds only the in-frame ones, with some missing. The sample consists of about 240,000 clones, 75% to 90% of them appearing once. The chain is built from TRBV7-2 and TRBJ2-7; a possible D gene is TRBD2 (6 bases). The sample consisted of PBMCs or T cells enriched from blood (not recorded which). This TCR came from a woman between 25 and 40 years old who had recovered from COVID-19. Here the CDR3 reads CASSLYGGKGYEQYF. The CDR3 coding sequence is TGTGCCAGCAGCTTATACGGCGGGAAGGGCTACGAGCAGTACTTC.